This T cell receptor (beta chain) was obtained from a study of blood T cell repertoires in COVID-19. The CDR3 has 19 amino acids. V gave up 5 bases and J gave up 2 bases; unmatched junction bases: 14. Germline CDR1 SEHNR, CDR2 FQNEAQ (reference sequence). The protocol was immunoSEQ multiplex PCR, while the TCRdb copy is restricted to in-frame clones and leaves out a portion. This table has over 20,000 clones, roughly 82% appearing once. This receptor was taken from a human donor with active COVID-19. The donor label of this sample is uncertain. The chain links TRBV7-9 to TRBJ1-5; 11 bases line up with TRBD1. Material: peripheral blood. The CDR3 sequence is CASSRYPGQGVSGNQPQHF. For the CDR3, the DNA is TGTGCCAGCAGCCGTTACCCGGGACAGGGGGTTTCGGGCAATCAGCCCCAGCATTTT. The full variable domain, rest sourced from reference TRBV7-9 and TRBJ1-5, is DTGVSQNPRHKITKRGQNVTFRCDPISEHNRLYWYRQTLGQGPEFLTYFQNEAQLEKSRLLSDRFSAERPKGSFSTLEIQRTEQGDSAMYLCASSRYPGQGVSGNQPQHFGDGTRLSIL.